The following is a TCR beta chain sequence with its context. TCR beta CDR3 regions were amplified from RNA. The HTBI set primed first-round TCR CDR3 RT-PCR. TCRdb analysed the multiplex PCR reads with MiXCR anew, one entry per CDR3 protein. The sample holds 500,000 to 650,000 distinct CDR3 sequences, 20% seen once. Exclusion of a patient resulted from uncontrolled infection, other autoimmune disease, pregnancy or lactation. Trimming removed 6 bases from V and 4 bases from J; junction bases left unmatched: 9. From germline, CDR1 is MNHNS and CDR2 SASEGT. The CDR3 has 16 amino acids. The data stem from a study of T cells in Graves' hyperthyroidism and ophthalmopathy.

Specimen: blood. The V call is TRBV6-1, the J call TRBJ1-1, with 12 bases matching TRBD1. The source of this sequence is a man aged 40-49 years with Graves' ophthalmopathy. The CDR3 region is CASRTSSGQGATEAFF. CDR3 coding DNA: TGTGCCAGCAGGACCTCTTCGGGACAGGGGGCCACTGAAGCTTTCTTT.